This T cell receptor beta chain was identified in a study of blood T cell repertoires in COVID-19. This clone was seen only once. As originally analysed: Using reference gene primer amplification, nucleated cell counts were estimated. Repertoires were generated with immunoSEQ multiplex PCR, while TCRdb's copy carries only in-frame clones and drops some. The V and J calls and the clone size are those of that table, but D and trimming were determined from the DNA. The repertoire consists of about 160,000 clones, with about four fifths occurring once and the leading ten covering 8.1%. Seattle's cohort entered during active infection and was followed longitudinally. This CDR3 region has 14 residues. Germline CDR1 reads ENHRY; CDR2 reads SYGVKD. V lost 1 base and J 3 bases, leaving 9 bases between the germline ends.

Sequenced input: peripheral blood. The TCR originated in a woman in her sixties or seventies with COVID-19, enrolled during active disease. J is TRBJ1-1 and V is TRBV10-3; tentative D call: TRBD1 (6 bases). CDR3 amino acids: CAISEYRDDTEAFF. In DNA, the CDR3 is TGTGCCATCAGTGAGTACAGGGATGACACTGAAGCTTTCTTT.